The sequence of this T cell receptor beta chain was determined in a study of PD-L1 blockade in urothelial cancer. The overall study: The researchers analyzed blood 3 weeks (second dose) and 6 weeks after treatment start.

Profiling relied on immunoSEQ multiplex PCR, and the TCRdb table lists in-frame clones only, not all of them. Of fewer than 75,000 clones listed, about nine tenths are singletons. Stated time point: pretreatment peripheral blood. This clonotype was sampled from a man aged 65 to 85 with urothelial cancer. The specimen was PBMCs, collected around atezolizumab (anti-PD-L1) treatment.

The CDR3, as DNA: TGTGCCTGGACCCGGACTAGGGTTCACTACGAGCAGTACTTC. Translated, it gives CAWTRTRVHYEQYF. The gene calls are TRBV30 and TRBJ2-7, with TRBD2 identical over 7 bases. V shed 4 bases, J shed 3 bases, and the junction held 9 bases outside the gene matches. Germline-derived CDR1 and CDR2 are GTSNPN and SVGIG (reference sequence). The CDR3 loop spans 14 amino acids.